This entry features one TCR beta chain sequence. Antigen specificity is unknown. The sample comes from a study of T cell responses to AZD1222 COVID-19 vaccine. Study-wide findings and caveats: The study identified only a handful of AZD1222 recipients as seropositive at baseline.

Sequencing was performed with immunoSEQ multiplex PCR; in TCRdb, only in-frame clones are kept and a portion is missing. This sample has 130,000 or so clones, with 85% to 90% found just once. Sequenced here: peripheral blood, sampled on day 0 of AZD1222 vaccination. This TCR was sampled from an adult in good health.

CDR3 in amino acids: CASSSPSGSDTGELFF. CDR3 DNA: TGTGCCAGCAGCAGCCCTAGCGGGAGCGACACCGGGGAGCTGTTTTTT. The gene calls are TRBV5-4 and TRBJ2-2, with 10 bases lining up with TRBD2. CDR1 is SGHNT and CDR2 is YYREEE in the germline V gene (reference sequence). Trimming cost V 4 bases and J 3 bases; bases outside gene matches: 6. The CDR3 spans 16 residues.